The source of this T cell receptor beta chain is a study of blood T cell repertoires in COVID-19. The wider study: COVID-19 samples, acute and convalescent, were from the United States, Italy and Spain.

Per the germline V gene, CDR1 is LGHNA and CDR2 is YSLEER. This CDR3 is 16 amino acids long. The V gene lost 6 bases and the J gene lost 2 bases, with 20 bases spanning the gap. In the original analysis: Reference gene primer amplification gave estimated nucleated cell counts. Sequenced by immunoSEQ multiplex PCR; TCRdb stores in-frame clones only, minus some. That table furnishes V, J and clone size, whereas the DNA furnished D and trimming. The data show about 120,000 clones, with 84% seen just once and over 3% held by the top ten. All enrollees were roughly 18 to 89 years old and from under 25 US areas. What the recovered Cohort 3 donors had was two negative PCRs, clearance, or symptom resolution.

The genes are TRBV4-3 and TRBJ2-7; D possibly corresponds to TRBD2 (6 bases). Sample: PBMCs or T cells enriched from blood (not recorded which). This receptor was obtained from a young woman who had recovered from COVID-19. In nucleotides, the CDR3 is TGCGCCAGCAGTCCTCAAAGGAGGGAGGAGGCCTACGAGCAGTACTTC. This encodes CASSPQRREEAYEQYF.